This T cell receptor (beta chain) was recovered during a study of cytomegalovirus exposure and HLA in healthy donors. About the study: A previous analysis identified fewer than 130 million unique TCR beta sequences derived from 180 million or so T cells.

Study-level points and caveats: Excluded were some V segments that proved indistinguishable, including TRBV6-2 and TRBV6-3.

Amplification used 60 Vbeta primers and 13 Jbeta primers. TCRdb keeps only in-frame clones here, not all; method: immunoSEQ multiplex PCR. Recorded for this sample: roughly 120,000 clones. Concerning this clone itself: Its antigen remains unidentified.

V gave up 5 bases and J gave up 10 bases, with 21 bases separating them. CDR3 size: 16 residues. CDR1 is SGHVS and CDR2 is FQNEAQ in the germline V gene. The chain couples TRBV7-8 to TRBJ1-6, with D unresolved. Sequencing was done on a sample of PBMCs. This sequence originates from a young man in good health and CMV-seronegative. For the CDR3, the DNA is TGTGCCAGCAGCCTGATGGAGTGGCCGCCTATCTCACCCCTCCACTTT. Translation gives CASSLMEWPPISPLHF.